A few counts support the clone carrying this TCR beta chain. One entry per CDR3 protein, called by TCRdb with MiXCR from the RT-PCR reads. The sample lists 500,000 to 600,000 distinct CDR3 sequences, around 10% occurring once. The data stem from a study of response to subunit inactivated influenza vaccine. The data also belong to a second study, concerning T cells expressing NK-cell markers. From that second work: Making the TCR beta cDNA relied on 5'RACE template switching with UMIs. Obtained from sorted CD3+CD56+NKG2C+, CD3+CD56+NKG2C- and CD3+CD56-NKG2C+ T cells were the TCR beta repertoires. One of the eight sequenced donors was seronegative, whereas the other seven were HCMV-seropositive. The same clonotypes also predominated in the CD3+CD56-NKG2C+ fraction of four donors.

This clonotype was sampled from a man in his fifties who received an inactivated influenza vaccine. This sample comprised PBMCs from blood, obtained on the day of vaccination.

The CDR3, as DNA: TGTGCCAGCAGTCCCCGCGGGACCAGTTACGAGCAGTACTTC. Protein sequence: CASSPRGTSYEQYF. The chain links TRBV12-3 or TRBV12-4 to TRBJ2-7; D might be TRBD2 (6 bases). V dropped 5 bases and J dropped 4 bases, with 15 bases sitting between them. There are 14 residues in the CDR3.